The rows below give T cell receptor beta chains drawn from one sample of a study of blood T cell repertoires in COVID-19. TCRdb keeps only in-frame clones here, not all; method: immunoSEQ multiplex PCR. The data contain some 490,000 clones, approximately 85% of them seen just once; the ten biggest clones take up roughly 3.2%. Sequencing was done on a sample of peripheral blood. Source of these receptors: a human donor in a cohort sampled during active COVID-19. CDR3s include the opening cysteine and the closing phenylalanine or tryptophan. D genes are given only for firm matches. For some rows the clone size is stated as once, few or many, or as a class when expanded; others skip it.

d_gene: .
abundance: .
v_gene: TRBV15
j_gene: TRBJ1-6
CDR3aa: CATSTSGYSPLHF
CDR3nt: TGTGCCACCAGCACCTCAGGGTACTCACCCCTCCACTTT

d_gene: .
abundance: .
v_gene: TRBV5-1
j_gene: TRBJ2-3
CDR3aa: CASSAVLTDTQYF
CDR3nt: TGCGCCAGCAGCGCGGTTCTTACAGATACGCAGTATTTT

d_gene: TRBD1
abundance: few
v_gene: TRBV7-3
j_gene: TRBJ1-3
CDR3aa: CASSGQGPQPLVF
CDR3nt: TGTGCCAGCTCGGGACAGGGGCCCCAGCCCTTAGTTTTT

d_gene: .
abundance: .
v_gene: TRBV15
j_gene: TRBJ1-1
CDR3aa: CATSRVVTLGEAFF
CDR3nt: TGTGCCACCAGCAGAGTGGTAACGCTAGGTGAAGCTTTCTTT

d_gene: TRBD1
abundance: .
v_gene: TRBV30
j_gene: TRBJ1-1
CDR3aa: CAWSRTGQNTEAFF
CDR3nt: TGTGCCTGGAGTCGGACAGGTCAGAACACTGAAGCTTTCTTT

d_gene: TRBD2
abundance: .
v_gene: TRBV2
j_gene: TRBJ2-1
CDR3aa: CASRHDGGRAGNEQFF
CDR3nt: TGTGCCAGCAGGCACGACGGCGGGAGGGCCGGCAATGAGCAGTTCTTC

d_gene: TRBD1
abundance: .
v_gene: TRBV7-9
j_gene: TRBJ1-1
CDR3aa: CASSSTGQGATAFF
CDR3nt: TGTGCCAGCAGCTCCACAGGACAGGGGGCGACAGCTTTCTTT

d_gene: .
abundance: .
v_gene: TRBV24-1
j_gene: TRBJ2-7
CDR3aa: CATSDFGHEQYF
CDR3nt: TGTGCCACCAGTGATTTTGGGCACGAGCAGTACTTC

d_gene: .
abundance: .
v_gene: TRBV4-2
j_gene: TRBJ1-2
CDR3aa: CASSPHGPRSQNNYGYTF
CDR3nt: TGTGCCAGCAGCCCGCACGGCCCGCGGTCACAAAATAACTATGGCTACACCTTC

d_gene: .
abundance: .
v_gene: TRBV25-1
j_gene: TRBJ2-6
CDR3aa: CASSAPGSGANVLTF
CDR3nt: TGTGCCAGCAGTGCCCCAGGCTCCGGGGCCAACGTCCTGACTTTC

d_gene: TRBD1
abundance: .
v_gene: TRBV3-1/TRBV3-2
j_gene: TRBJ1-1
CDR3aa: CASSSHRGGAEAFF
CDR3nt: TGTGCCAGCAGCTCCCACAGGGGTGGAGCTGAAGCTTTCTTT

d_gene: .
abundance: .
v_gene: TRBV5-6
j_gene: TRBJ1-2
CDR3aa: CASSLYAEGGYGYTF
CDR3nt: TGTGCCAGCAGCTTGTACGCGGAGGGAGGGTATGGCTACACCTTC

d_gene: TRBD1
abundance: .
v_gene: TRBV5-1
j_gene: TRBJ2-7
CDR3aa: CASSFDRDLYEQYF
CDR3nt: TGCGCCAGCAGCTTCGACAGGGACCTCTACGAGCAGTACTTC

d_gene: .
abundance: .
v_gene: TRBV12-2
j_gene: TRBJ2-7
CDR3aa: CASRTRRQDSYEQYF
CDR3nt: TGTGCAAGTCGCACCAGGCGTCAGGACTCCTACGAGCAGTACTTC

d_gene: .
abundance: .
v_gene: TRBV19
j_gene: TRBJ1-2
CDR3aa: CASSMAGDYGYTF
CDR3nt: TGTGCCAGTAGTATGGCAGGGGACTATGGCTACACCTTC

d_gene: .
abundance: .
v_gene: TRBV3-1/TRBV3-2
j_gene: TRBJ2-1
CDR3aa: CASSQAGARSEQFF
CDR3nt: TGTGCCAGCAGCCAAGCGGGAGCACGGAGCGAGCAGTTCTTC

d_gene: .
abundance: .
v_gene: TRBV7-8
j_gene: TRBJ1-3
CDR3aa: CASSQPRGENSGNTIYF
CDR3nt: TGTGCCAGCAGCCAGCCCCGGGGTGAGAACTCTGGAAACACCATATATTTT

d_gene: TRBD2
abundance: .
v_gene: TRBV30
j_gene: TRBJ2-2
CDR3aa: CAWMGLAENTGELFF
CDR3nt: TGTGCCTGGATGGGACTAGCTGAGAACACCGGGGAGCTGTTTTTT

d_gene: .
abundance: .
v_gene: TRBV30
j_gene: TRBJ1-2
CDR3aa: CALRRDRYTF
CDR3nt: TGTGCCTTAAGGAGGGATCGCTACACCTTC

d_gene: .
abundance: .
v_gene: TRBV27
j_gene: TRBJ1-1
CDR3aa: CASSLSVRIEAFF
CDR3nt: TGTGCCAGCAGTTTATCGGTCAGAATTGAAGCTTTCTTT

d_gene: TRBD1
abundance: few
v_gene: TRBV5-1
j_gene: TRBJ1-2
CDR3aa: CASSLQGATPANYGYTF
CDR3nt: TGCGCCAGCAGCTTACAGGGGGCGACACCCGCTAACTATGGCTACACCTTC

d_gene: TRBD2
abundance: once
v_gene: TRBV6-5
j_gene: TRBJ2-5
CDR3aa: CASSYSMGGVRETQYF
CDR3nt: TGTGCCAGCAGTTACTCGATGGGGGGGGTGAGGGAGACCCAGTACTTC

d_gene: .
abundance: once
v_gene: TRBV5-8
j_gene: TRBJ2-5
CDR3aa: CASSLGLQETQYF
CDR3nt: TGTGCCAGCAGCCTGGGACTCCAAGAGACCCAGTACTTC

d_gene: TRBD1
abundance: .
v_gene: TRBV11-1
j_gene: TRBJ2-7
CDR3aa: CASLAGTGTYEQYF
CDR3nt: TGTGCCAGCCTCGCTGGGACAGGCACCTACGAGCAGTACTTC

d_gene: .
abundance: .
v_gene: TRBV21-1
j_gene: TRBJ1-4
CDR3aa: CASSKDGINEKLFF
CDR3nt: TGTGCCAGCAGCAAAGATGGCATAAATGAAAAACTGTTTTTT

d_gene: .
abundance: .
v_gene: TRBV5-1
j_gene: TRBJ2-5
CDR3aa: CASSSGQGGRETQYF
CDR3nt: TGCGCCAGCAGCTCCGGACAGGGAGGGAGAGAGACCCAGTACTTC

d_gene: TRBD2
abundance: .
v_gene: TRBV24-1
j_gene: TRBJ2-1
CDR3aa: CATGSLPGTSGTSYNEQFF
CDR3nt: TGTGCCACCGGTAGCTTGCCGGGGACTAGCGGGACCTCCTACAATGAGCAGTTCTTC

d_gene: TRBD2
abundance: .
v_gene: TRBV27
j_gene: TRBJ2-2
CDR3aa: CASSWGGRANTGELFF
CDR3nt: TGTGCCAGCAGTTGGGGGGGTCGTGCGAACACCGGGGAGCTGTTTTTT

d_gene: .
abundance: .
v_gene: TRBV30
j_gene: TRBJ1-1
CDR3aa: CAWSTGEGRAFF
CDR3nt: TGTGCCTGGAGCACAGGCGAAGGGCGAGCTTTCTTT

d_gene: .
abundance: .
v_gene: TRBV9
j_gene: TRBJ1-1
CDR3aa: CASSVAPSTEAFF
CDR3nt: TGTGCCAGCAGCGTAGCTCCTAGTACTGAAGCTTTCTTT

d_gene: .
abundance: .
v_gene: TRBV7-2
j_gene: TRBJ2-7
CDR3aa: CASSQIGQGKGYEQYF
CDR3nt: TGTGCCAGCAGCCAGATAGGGCAGGGAAAGGGTTACGAGCAGTACTTC

d_gene: .
abundance: .
v_gene: TRBV19
j_gene: TRBJ2-7
CDR3aa: CASSPEAYSYEQYF
CDR3nt: TGTGCCAGTAGTCCGGAGGCTTACTCCTACGAGCAGTACTTC

d_gene: TRBD1
abundance: .
v_gene: TRBV24-1
j_gene: TRBJ2-1
CDR3aa: CATSDWTGGDYNEQFF
CDR3nt: TGTGCCACCAGTGATTGGACAGGTGGGGATTACAATGAGCAGTTCTTC

d_gene: TRBD1
abundance: few
v_gene: TRBV10-2
j_gene: TRBJ2-7
CDR3aa: CASSGAGTVLSYEQYF
CDR3nt: TGCGCCAGCAGTGGTGCCGGGACAGTATTATCCTACGAGCAGTACTTC

d_gene: .
abundance: .
v_gene: TRBV28
j_gene: TRBJ2-3
CDR3aa: CASSPPSTDTQYF
CDR3nt: TGTGCCAGCAGCCCCCCTAGCACAGATACGCAGTATTTT

d_gene: .
abundance: once
v_gene: TRBV5-6
j_gene: TRBJ1-2
CDR3aa: CASSPWEGYGYTF
CDR3nt: TGTGCCAGCAGTCCATGGGAGGGCTATGGCTACACCTTC

d_gene: .
abundance: .
v_gene: TRBV6-2/TRBV6-3
j_gene: TRBJ2-2
CDR3aa: CASSYPRSGTGELFF
CDR3nt: TGTGCCAGCAGTTACCCAAGGTCGGGGACCGGGGAGCTGTTTTTT

d_gene: .
abundance: once
v_gene: TRBV3-1/TRBV3-2
j_gene: TRBJ2-3
CDR3aa: CASSNGARDTQYF
CDR3nt: TGTGCCAGCAGCAACGGTGCCCGAGATACGCAGTATTTT

d_gene: .
abundance: few
v_gene: TRBV7-9
j_gene: TRBJ2-7
CDR3aa: CASSLASGFYEQYF
CDR3nt: TGTGCCAGCAGCTTAGCGTCGGGGTTCTACGAGCAGTACTTC

d_gene: .
abundance: .
v_gene: TRBV6-5
j_gene: TRBJ1-3
CDR3aa: CASRGQLSGNTIYF
CDR3nt: TGTGCCAGCAGAGGACAGCTCTCTGGAAACACCATATATTTT

d_gene: .
abundance: .
v_gene: TRBV6-5
j_gene: TRBJ2-1
CDR3aa: CASRLPGNEQFF
CDR3nt: TGTGCCAGCAGGTTACCGGGCAATGAGCAGTTCTTC

d_gene: .
abundance: .
v_gene: TRBV9
j_gene: TRBJ2-1
CDR3aa: CASSVGLGFSSYNEQFF
CDR3nt: TGTGCCAGCAGCGTAGGCCTAGGCTTTAGCTCCTACAATGAGCAGTTCTTC

d_gene: TRBD2
abundance: .
v_gene: TRBV16
j_gene: TRBJ2-1
CDR3aa: CASSPTSGSYNEQFF
CDR3nt: TGTGCCAGCAGCCCAACTAGCGGGAGTTACAATGAGCAGTTCTTC

d_gene: .
abundance: .
v_gene: TRBV12-3/TRBV12-4
j_gene: TRBJ1-3
CDR3aa: CASRLLSGNTIYF
CDR3nt: TGTGCCAGCAGGTTACTCTCTGGAAACACCATATATTTT

d_gene: TRBD2
abundance: once
v_gene: TRBV19
j_gene: TRBJ2-3
CDR3aa: CASSIRGGWTDTQYF
CDR3nt: TGTGCCAGTAGTATCCGGGGGGGTTGGACAGATACGCAGTATTTT

d_gene: TRBD1
abundance: .
v_gene: TRBV18
j_gene: TRBJ2-4
CDR3aa: CASSPTGVDIQYF
CDR3nt: TGTGCCAGCTCACCCACAGGGGTGGACATTCAGTACTTC

d_gene: .
abundance: .
v_gene: TRBV6-1
j_gene: TRBJ2-5
CDR3aa: CASSERGQGTQYF
CDR3nt: TGTGCCAGCAGTGAAAGGGGCCAAGGGACCCAGTACTTC

d_gene: TRBD1
abundance: .
v_gene: TRBV29-1
j_gene: TRBJ2-5
CDR3aa: CSVGRDRVQETQYF
CDR3nt: TGCAGCGTTGGCCGGGACAGGGTCCAAGAGACCCAGTACTTC

d_gene: TRBD2
abundance: .
v_gene: TRBV29-1
j_gene: TRBJ2-3
CDR3aa: CSGTSGTDTQYF
CDR3nt: TGCAGCGGGACTAGCGGCACAGATACGCAGTATTTT

d_gene: .
abundance: .
v_gene: TRBV28
j_gene: TRBJ2-5
CDR3aa: CASSLVRVGGQETQYF
CDR3nt: TGTGCCAGCAGTTTGGTCCGGGTAGGAGGCCAAGAGACCCAGTACTTC

d_gene: .
abundance: .
v_gene: TRBV5-1
j_gene: TRBJ1-2
CDR3aa: CASSLVAANYGYTF
CDR3nt: TGCGCCAGCAGCTTGGTGGCGGCTAACTATGGCTACACCTTC

d_gene: .
abundance: .
v_gene: TRBV24-1
j_gene: TRBJ2-1
CDR3aa: CATSNRNNEQFF
CDR3nt: TGTGCCACCAGTAACAGAAACAATGAGCAGTTCTTC

d_gene: .
abundance: .
v_gene: TRBV30
j_gene: TRBJ1-4
CDR3aa: CAWTDGRLNEKLFF
CDR3nt: TGTGCCTGGACGGATGGCAGGCTCAATGAAAAACTGTTTTTT

d_gene: TRBD1
abundance: .
v_gene: TRBV9
j_gene: TRBJ2-7
CDR3aa: CASSTRTGAGEQYF
CDR3nt: TGTGCCAGCAGCACCAGGACAGGGGCGGGGGAGCAGTACTTC

d_gene: TRBD1
abundance: once
v_gene: TRBV7-3
j_gene: TRBJ1-2
CDR3aa: CASSPQGAGGYTF
CDR3nt: TGTGCCAGCAGCCCCCAGGGGGCGGGTGGCTACACCTTC

d_gene: .
abundance: .
v_gene: TRBV9
j_gene: TRBJ1-5
CDR3aa: CASSVVPGDQPQHF
CDR3nt: TGTGCCAGCAGCGTAGTCCCAGGGGATCAGCCCCAGCATTTT

d_gene: TRBD2
abundance: .
v_gene: TRBV5-1
j_gene: TRBJ2-1
CDR3aa: CASSPATGLAAYNEQFF
CDR3nt: TGCGCCAGCAGCCCCGCTACCGGACTAGCGGCCTACAATGAGCAGTTCTTC